This TCR beta chain was recovered during a study of CD8 T cells in Susac syndrome. Study details: Blood was drawn from patients with Susac syndrome. At that point, they were therapy-naive, on corticosteroids, or on intravenous immunoglobulin alone. The study, taken as a whole, reports: CD8+ clones in Susac expanded most in TEMRA cells and active patients.

CDR1 is MGHRA and CDR2 is YSYEKL in the germline V gene. The CDR3 sequence is 17 residues long. V dropped 1 base and J dropped 7; count of bases not matched to a gene: 12. About this clonotype: Its antigen is not identified.

RNA in amounts of about 0.45 to 1 ug was reverse transcribed with random hexamers. Across 54 Vbeta and 13 Jbeta, immunoSEQ multiplex PCR amplified TCR beta CDR3. TCRdb called the immunoSEQ multiplex PCR reads again in MiXCR, with one record for every CDR3 protein. This table holds around 100,000 distinct CDR3 sequences, nearly 97% found once. The TCR sequence derives from a human donor with Susac syndrome. What was sequenced was CD8+ T cells from PBMCs. The chain carries TRBV4-1 and TRBJ2-1, with TRBD1 matching over 8 bases. CDR3 bases: TGCGCCAGCAGCCAAGTGGCCTCAGAGACAGGGGAAAATGAGCAGTTCTTC. Protein: CASSQVASETGENEQFF.